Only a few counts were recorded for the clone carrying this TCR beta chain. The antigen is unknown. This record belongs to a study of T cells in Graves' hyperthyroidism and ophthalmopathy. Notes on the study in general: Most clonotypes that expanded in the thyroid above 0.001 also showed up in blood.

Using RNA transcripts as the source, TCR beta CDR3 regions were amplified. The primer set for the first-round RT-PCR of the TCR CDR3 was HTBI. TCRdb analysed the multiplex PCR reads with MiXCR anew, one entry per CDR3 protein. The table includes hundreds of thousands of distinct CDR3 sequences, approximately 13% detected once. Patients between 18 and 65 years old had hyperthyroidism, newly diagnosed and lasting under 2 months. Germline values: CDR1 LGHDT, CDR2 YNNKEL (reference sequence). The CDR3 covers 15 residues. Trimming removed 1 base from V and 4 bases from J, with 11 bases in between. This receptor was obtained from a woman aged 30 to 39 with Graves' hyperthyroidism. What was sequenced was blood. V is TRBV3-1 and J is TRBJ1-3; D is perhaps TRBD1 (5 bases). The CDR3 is CASSQVGGAGNTIYF. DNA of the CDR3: TGTGCCAGCAGCCAAGTCGGGGGTGCCGGAAACACCATATATTTT.